This T cell receptor beta chain emerged from a study of T cell responses to AZD1222 COVID-19 vaccine. Regarding the study as a whole: The study found vaccine-associated CD4 TCRs spanning spike, dominant at 160-218 and 743-854. Researchers took repertoire samples only after the peak T cell response had come.

V was cut by 5 bases and J by 0 bases, with 14 bases left in between. The CDR3 has 17 amino acids. Germline assignment: CDR1 SGHVS and CDR2 FNYEAQ. Measured with immunoSEQ multiplex PCR; TCRdb has only the in-frame clones, and not every one. The sample records approximately 110,000 clones, approximately 86% being singletons. On this clone itself: Its specificity is unknown.

Sequenced material: peripheral blood, taken on day 0 of AZD1222 vaccination. This sequence originates from an adult in good health. This chain uses TRBV7-6 with TRBJ2-6, with D perhaps being TRBD1 or TRBD2 (5 bases each). As DNA, the CDR3 is TGTGCCAGCAGCCCTGGGGGAAGGAGCTCTGGGGCCAACGTCCTGACTTTC. It encodes CASSPGGRSSGANVLTF. The full variable domain, in which reference TRBV7-6 and TRBJ2-6 provide the parts outside the CDR3, is GAGVSQSPRYKVTKRGQDVALRCDPISGHVSLYWYRQALGQGPEFLTYFNYEAQQDKSGLPNDRFSAERPEGSISTLTIQRTEQRDSAMYRCASSPGGRSSGANVLTFGAGSRLTVL.